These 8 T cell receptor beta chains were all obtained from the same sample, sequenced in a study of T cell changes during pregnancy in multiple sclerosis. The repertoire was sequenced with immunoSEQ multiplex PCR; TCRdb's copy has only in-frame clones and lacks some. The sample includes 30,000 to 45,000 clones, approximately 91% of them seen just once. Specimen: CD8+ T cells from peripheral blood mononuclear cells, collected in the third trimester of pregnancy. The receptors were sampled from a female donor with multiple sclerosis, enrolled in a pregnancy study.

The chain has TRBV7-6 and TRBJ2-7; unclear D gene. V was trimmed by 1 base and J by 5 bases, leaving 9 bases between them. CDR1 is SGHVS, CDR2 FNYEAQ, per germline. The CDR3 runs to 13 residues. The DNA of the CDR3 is TGTGCCAGCAGCTTAGGGCAGATCGACGAGCAGTACTTC. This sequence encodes CASSLGQIDEQYF. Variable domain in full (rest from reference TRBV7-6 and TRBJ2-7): GAGVSQSPRYKVTKRGQDVALRCDPISGHVSLYWYRQALGQGPEFLTYFNYEAQQDKSGLPNDRFSAERPEGSISTLTIQRTEQRDSAMYRCASSLGQIDEQYFGPGTRLTVT.

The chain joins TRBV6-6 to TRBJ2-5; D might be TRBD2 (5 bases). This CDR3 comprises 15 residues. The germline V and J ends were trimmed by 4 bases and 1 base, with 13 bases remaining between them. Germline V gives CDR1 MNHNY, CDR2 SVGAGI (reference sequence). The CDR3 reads CASSFSGNSQETQYF. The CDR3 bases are TGTGCCAGCAGTTTTTCGGGGAACTCCCAAGAGACCCAGTACTTC.

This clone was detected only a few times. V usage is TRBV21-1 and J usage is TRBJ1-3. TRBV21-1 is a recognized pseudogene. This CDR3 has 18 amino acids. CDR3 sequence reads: CASSKAGGVPSSGNTIYF. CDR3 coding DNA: TGTGCCAGCAGCAAAGCTGGGGGGGTCCCGAGCTCTGGAAACACCATATATTTT.

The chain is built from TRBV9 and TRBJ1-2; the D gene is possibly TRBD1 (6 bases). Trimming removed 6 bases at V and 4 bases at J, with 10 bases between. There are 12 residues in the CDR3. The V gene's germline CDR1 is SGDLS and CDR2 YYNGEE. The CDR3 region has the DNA TGTGCCAGCAACAGGGCCACCTATGGCTACACCTTC. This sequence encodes CASNRATYGYTF. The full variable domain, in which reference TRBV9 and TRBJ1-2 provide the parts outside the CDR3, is DSGVTQTPKHLITATGQRVTLRCSPRSGDLSVYWYQQSLDQGLQFLIQYYNGEERAKGNILERFSAQQFPDLHSELNLSSLELGDSALYFCASNRATYGYTFGSGTRLTVV.

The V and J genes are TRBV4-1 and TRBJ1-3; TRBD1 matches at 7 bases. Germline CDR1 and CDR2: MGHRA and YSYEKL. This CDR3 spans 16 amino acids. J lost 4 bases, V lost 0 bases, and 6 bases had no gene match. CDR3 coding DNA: TGCGCCAGCAGCCAAGATCCCACAGGGGTAGGAAACACCATATATTTT. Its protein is CASSQDPTGVGNTIYF.

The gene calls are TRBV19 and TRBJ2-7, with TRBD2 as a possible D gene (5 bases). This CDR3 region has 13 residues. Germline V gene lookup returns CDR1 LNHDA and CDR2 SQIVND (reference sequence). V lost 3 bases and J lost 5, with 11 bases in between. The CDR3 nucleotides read TGTGCCAGTAGTATCTTGTACGGGAACGAGCAGTACTTC. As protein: CASSILYGNEQYF.

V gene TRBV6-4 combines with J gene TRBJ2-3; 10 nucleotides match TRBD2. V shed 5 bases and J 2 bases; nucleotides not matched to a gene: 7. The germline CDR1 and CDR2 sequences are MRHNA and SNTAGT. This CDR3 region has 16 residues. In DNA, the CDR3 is TGTGCCAGCAGTCTATCTAGCGGGGGTTCCACAGATACGCAGTATTTT. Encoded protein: CASSLSSGGSTDTQYF.

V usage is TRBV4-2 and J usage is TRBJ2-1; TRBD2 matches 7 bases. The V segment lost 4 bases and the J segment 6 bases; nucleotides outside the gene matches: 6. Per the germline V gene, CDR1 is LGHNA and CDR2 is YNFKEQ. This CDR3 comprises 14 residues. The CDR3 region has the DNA TGTGCCAGCAGCCGGCGGGAGAACACCAATGAGCAGTTCTTC. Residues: CASSRRENTNEQFF.